Below, 10 T cell receptor beta chains from the same sample are listed, as sequenced in a study of graft-versus-host responses after intestinal transplantation. Here immunoSEQ multiplex PCR was the method, and the copy in TCRdb shows in-frame clones only, minus some. The sample holds some 39,000 clones; approximately 93% are singletons and the top ten take less than 4%. The input for sequencing was PBMCs, taken around 730 days after intestinal transplantation. These receptor sequences come from a human patient who received an intestinal transplant, so some T cells may come from the graft donor.

The chain links TRBV6-5 to TRBJ1-1; D call uncertain. Germline CDR1 and CDR2: MNHEY and SVGAGI. The CDR3 sequence is 14 residues long. Trimming stripped 3 bases from V and 1 base from J, with 9 bases between. The CDR3 sequence: CASSYRGGNTEAFF. The CDR3 DNA reads TGTGCCAGCAGTTATAGAGGAGGGAACACTGAAGCTTTCTTT.

This rearrangement joins TRBV4-1 to TRBJ2-7; perhaps TRBD2 as D (6 bases). The germline V gene encodes CDR1 MGHRA and CDR2 YSYEKL. V lost 0 bases, J lost 4 bases, and 25 bases lay in between. This CDR3 is 19 amino acids long. CDR3 sequence reads: CASSQDPTGYGRSFYEQYF. As DNA, the CDR3 is TGCGCCAGCAGCCAAGATCCTACGGGGTACGGGAGATCTTTTTACGAGCAGTACTTC.

The chain links TRBV4-1 to TRBJ2-7; no firm D call. Deletions cut 2 bases from V and 1 base from J, with 0 bases between. The length of the CDR3 is 11 residues. Per the germline V gene, CDR1 is MGHRA and CDR2 is YSYEKL. CDR3 bases: TGCGCCAGCAGCCAATCCTACGAGCAGTACTTC. Translated, it gives CASSQSYEQYF.

The genes are TRBV7-9 and TRBJ1-6; D remains unclear. Germline V gives CDR1 SEHNR, CDR2 FQNEAQ (reference sequence). The V end lost 3 bases, the J end lost 5 bases, and 2 bases lay between the germline ends. This CDR3 is built from 12 residues. The CDR3 reads CASSLNNSPLHF. In DNA, the CDR3 is TGTGCCAGCAGCTTGAATAATTCACCCCTCCACTTT. Looking up the rest from reference TRBV7-9 and TRBJ1-6 gives the full variable domain: DTGVSQNPRHKITKRGQNVTFRCDPISEHNRLYWYRQTLGQGPEFLTYFQNEAQLEKSRLLSDRFSAERPKGSFSTLEIQRTEQGDSAMYLCASSLNNSPLHFGNGTRLTVT.

The rearrangement uses TRBV30 and TRBJ1-4, with D possibly being TRBD1 (6 bases). Germline assignment: CDR1 GTSNPN and CDR2 SVGIG (reference sequence). Trimming shortened V by 4 bases and J by 7 bases, and 16 bases separated the two germline ends. The CDR3 consists of 14 residues. The CDR3 here is CAWTQPGVGEKLFF. The CDR3 DNA follows: TGTGCCTGGACCCAACCAGGGGTGGGTGAAAAACTGTTTTTT.

This chain uses TRBV30 with TRBJ1-2; TRBD1 matches 7 bases. CDR1 and CDR2 from the germline V gene are GTSNPN and SVGIG (reference sequence). CDR3 length: 15 amino acids. V trimming: 2 bases; J trimming: 7 bases; junction bases outside the gene matches: 13. CDR3 region: CAWSQRGGHRGGYTF. The CDR3, as DNA: TGTGCCTGGAGTCAAAGGGGGGGACACAGGGGTGGCTACACCTTC.

V usage is TRBV10-3 and J usage is TRBJ1-4; no clear D. The CDR3 contains 13 residues. Per germline, CDR1 ENHRY and CDR2 SYGVKD. V shed 1 base and J shed 8 bases, with 8 bases lying between them. The CDR3 bases are TGTGCCATCAGTGAGTACCTTGAAGAAAAACTGTTTTTT. This sequence encodes CAISEYLEEKLFF.

The rearrangement links TRBV5-1 to TRBJ2-3, with D possibly being TRBD1 (6 bases). The CDR3 length is 17 residues. CDR1 and CDR2 from the germline V gene are SGHRS and YFSETQ. Deletions cut 4 bases from V and 2 bases from J, with 20 bases between. The CDR3 loop reads CASSAPQGLISTDTQYF. In nucleotides, the CDR3 is TGCGCCAGCAGCGCACCACAGGGATTGATCTCCACAGATACGCAGTATTTT.

This chain connects TRBV5-1 to TRBJ1-1, with D uncertain. This CDR3 is built from 13 residues. CDR1 is SGHRS, CDR2 YFSETQ, per germline. Trimming took off 0 bases at V and 4 bases at J, with 7 bases between the two ends. The CDR3 here is CASSLDGTTEAFF. CDR3 bases: TGCGCCAGCAGCTTGGACGGAACCACTGAAGCTTTCTTT.

The chain uses TRBV19 and TRBJ2-7, with 7 bases identical to TRBD2. Germline V lookup: CDR1 LNHDA, CDR2 SQIVND (reference sequence). The CDR3 length is 14 residues. V shed 5 bases, J shed 5 bases, and the junction held 9 bases outside the gene matches. CDR3 sequence (DNA): TGTGCCAGTAGTGCGACTAGCTTAAACCACGAGCAGTACTTC. Its translation: CASSATSLNHEQYF.